The 28 T cell receptor beta chains listed next were all sequenced from one sample in a study of blood T cell repertoires in COVID-19. Generated by immunoSEQ multiplex PCR, the TCRdb table keeps only in-frame clones and is missing some. The table shows hundreds of thousands of clones, with around 87% occurring only once. Sequenced material: peripheral blood. These receptors came from a woman aged 25 to 45 who had recovered from COVID-19.

The chain employs TRBV24-1 and TRBJ2-3, with TRBD2 matching 8 bases. The CDR3 runs 15 residues. With V trimmed by 7 bases and J by 4 bases, 9 bases remained unmatched. CDR1 and CDR2 from the germline V gene are KGHDR and SFDVKD. The CDR3 nucleotides are TGTGCCACCAGCGGGGGGGAATTGGGTGCAGATACGCAGTATTTT. Protein: CATSGGELGADTQYF.

The J gene is TRBJ2-7, the V gene TRBV9; 12 nucleotides agree with TRBD2. Germline CDR1 and CDR2: SGDLS and YYNGEE. The CDR3 length is 15 residues. The V segment lost 4 bases and the J segment 2 bases; nucleotides outside the gene matches: 4. DNA of the CDR3: TGTGCCAGCAGCTACCTAGCGGGAGGGCCCTACGAGCAGTACTTC. This codes for CASSYLAGGPYEQYF.

The chain uses TRBV5-4 and TRBJ2-1; the D gene is possibly TRBD1 (5 bases). This CDR3 is built from 13 residues. Trimming pared 0 bases from V and 8 bases from J, leaving 9 bases between. Germline V gene sequence: CDR1 SGHNT, CDR2 YYREEE (reference sequence). This chain's CDR3 is CASSLVMGHEQFF. In DNA, the CDR3 is TGTGCCAGCAGCTTGGTGATGGGGCATGAGCAGTTCTTC. The entire variable domain, with the rest obtained from reference TRBV5-4 and TRBJ2-1, is as follows: ETGVTQSPTHLIKTRGQQVTLRCSSQSGHNTVSWYQQALGQGPQFIFQYYREEENGRGNFPPRFSGLQFPNYSSELNVNALELDDSALYLCASSLVMGHEQFFGPGTRLTVL.

The chain has TRBV6-1 and TRBJ1-5, with D unclear. This CDR3 has 14 residues. V lost 1 base and J lost 0, with 4 bases in between. From germline, CDR1 is MNHNS and CDR2 SASEGT. The CDR3 here is CASSEVYSNQPQHF. The CDR3 DNA follows: TGTGCCAGCAGTGAAGTATATAGCAATCAGCCCCAGCATTTT.

V and J are TRBV6-6 and TRBJ1-1; the D gene is possibly TRBD1 (6 bases). The CDR3 covers 16 residues. The germline CDR1 and CDR2 sequences are MNHNY and SVGAGI (reference sequence). V was trimmed by 0 bases and J by 0 bases, leaving 11 bases between them. The CDR3 sequence is CASSYSTGSMNTEAFF. For the CDR3, the DNA is TGTGCCAGCAGTTACTCAACAGGGAGCATGAACACTGAAGCTTTCTTT.

The CDR3 bases are TGTGCCAGCAGTTACCGCGCGCTCTACGAGCAGTACTTC. Its translation is CASSYRALYEQYF. This chain uses TRBV27 with TRBJ2-7; no firm D call. The CDR3 covers 13 residues. Trimming removed 4 bases at V and 3 bases at J, with 10 bases between. From germline, CDR1 is MNHEY and CDR2 SMNVEV (reference sequence).

The chain recombines TRBV5-4 with TRBJ1-2; 10 bases fit TRBD1. The length of the CDR3 is 16 residues. The ends lost 4 bases at V and 5 bases at J; junction bases unmatched: 11. Germline lookup yields CDR1 SGHNT and CDR2 YYREEE (reference sequence). This CDR3 reads CASSRPTGGALYGYTF. CDR3 coding DNA: TGTGCCAGCAGCCGTCCGACAGGGGGCGCATTATATGGCTACACCTTC. Full variable domain (missing parts from reference TRBV5-4 and TRBJ1-2): ETGVTQSPTHLIKTRGQQVTLRCSSQSGHNTVSWYQQALGQGPQFIFQYYREEENGRGNFPPRFSGLQFPNYSSELNVNALELDDSALYLCASSRPTGGALYGYTFGSGTRLTVV.

The chain employs TRBV7-2 and TRBJ2-1, with 10 positions matching TRBD2. Germline CDR1 and CDR2: SGHTA and FQGNSA. The CDR3 runs 12 residues. Losses at the gene ends were 5 bases for V and 15 bases for J; bases not matched to a gene: 7. In DNA, the CDR3 is TGTGCCAGCAGCCCCCGAGCGGGAGGGCGGTTCTTC. Amino acids: CASSPRAGGRFF.

The chain uses TRBV10-1 and TRBJ1-1, with D unclear. This CDR3 has 17 residues. Germline V gene lookup returns CDR1 WNHNN and CDR2 SYGVQD (reference sequence). With 9 bases removed from V and 1 base from J, the gap between germline ends came to 24 bases. The CDR3 loop is CASAIRGKFIQNTEAFF. The CDR3 nucleotides read TGCGCCAGTGCGATCCGCGGGAAATTTATACAGAACACTGAAGCTTTCTTT.

V and J are TRBV10-3 and TRBJ1-2, with no clear D. The CDR3 spans 14 residues. The germline V gene has CDR1 ENHRY and CDR2 SYGVKD. With 0 bases removed from V and 8 bases from J, the gap between germline ends came to 13 bases. CDR3 DNA sequence: TGTGCCATCAGTGAGTCTGAGGGTGTGCGAGGCTACACCTTC. Translating it yields CAISESEGVRGYTF.

This clone was seen a handful of times. The rearrangement joins TRBV3-1 (or the pseudogene TRBV3-2) to TRBJ1-5; D not certain. Germline assignment: CDR1 LGHDT and CDR2 YNNKEL (reference sequence). Trimming took 1 base from V and 1 from J, leaving 29 bases between them. The CDR3 is 22 residues long. The CDR3 loop reads CASSQGPPVFTRVYVSNQPQHF. DNA of the CDR3: TGTGCCAGCAGCCAAGGCCCACCCGTATTTACCCGGGTGTATGTAAGCAATCAGCCCCAGCATTTT.

This clone was seen only once. The CDR3 DNA is TGTGCCAGCAGTTGGGGACTAGCGGGCACCGGGGAGCTGTTTTTT. This encodes CASSWGLAGTGELFF. V usage is TRBV28 and J usage is TRBJ2-2; 12 bases map to TRBD2. This CDR3 comprises 15 residues. V was pared by 4 bases and J by 4 bases, with 1 base of the junction left unmatched. Germline CDR1 MDHEN, CDR2 SYDVKM.

In its sample, this clone was seen once. The J gene is TRBJ1-1, the V gene TRBV6-5; no reliable D call. The CDR3 loop spans 13 amino acids. Trimming removed 10 bases at V and 5 bases at J, with 17 bases between. Germline V gene data show CDR1 as MNHEY and CDR2 as SVGAGI. DNA of the CDR3: TGTGCCACCTCTCGTGTGCCGGGGACTGAAGCTTTCTTT. It is translated as CATSRVPGTEAFF.

This chain joins TRBV28 and TRBJ1-2; TRBD1 matches at 8 bases. V lost 7 bases and J lost 7; bases outside the gene matches: 8. This CDR3 has 13 amino acids. Germline V CDR1 and CDR2: MDHEN, SYDVKM. DNA of the CDR3: TGTGCCAGCAAGGACAGGGAGGAATCTGGCTACACCTTC. This codes for CASKDREESGYTF.

This sequence joins TRBV29-1 and TRBJ2-1, with TRBD1 matching over 8 bases. CDR3 size: 13 residues. V shed 8 bases, J shed 5 bases, and the junction held 8 bases outside the gene matches. Germline CDR1 reads SQVTM; CDR2 reads ANQGSEA. The CDR3 DNA reads TGCAGCCTCTGGACAGGGACCCACAATGAGCAGTTCTTC. It translates to CSLWTGTHNEQFF.

With regard to this clone: In the same sample, other DNA sequences code for this CDR3. The chain couples TRBV7-2 to TRBJ2-7; D not certain. Trimming removed 5 bases from V and 6 bases from J, with 11 bases in between. Germline CDR1 SGHTA, CDR2 FQGNSA. This CDR3 is 12 amino acids long. The CDR3 nucleotides are TGTGCCAGCAGCACCCAGGCCCGCGAGCAGTACTTC. Translating gives CASSTQAREQYF.

Worth noting for this clone: Within the sample, other DNA sequences also encode this same CDR3. This chain connects TRBV6-2 or TRBV6-3 to TRBJ2-2; 12 nucleotides line up with TRBD2. Germline V CDR1 and CDR2: MNHEY, SVGEGT. This CDR3 comprises 15 residues. The ends lost 6 bases at V and 5 bases at J; junction bases unmatched: 4. The CDR3 protein is CASSLGLAGTGELFF. The CDR3 DNA reads TGTGCCAGCAGCTTAGGACTAGCGGGAACCGGGGAGCTGTTTTTT.

The rearrangement uses TRBV28 and TRBJ2-3, with D perhaps TRBD1 (5 bases). The CDR3 covers 13 residues. Trimming took off 6 bases at V and 4 bases at J, with 11 bases between the two ends. The germline gives CDR1 MDHEN, CDR2 SYDVKM. CDR3 in DNA: TGTGCCAGCAGCCCAGGGTATGCAGATACGCAGTATTTT. Protein product: CASSPGYADTQYF.

The chain is built from TRBV29-1 and TRBJ1-1, with TRBD1 matching 8 bases. After removal of 6 bases from V and 5 bases from J, the junction contained 11 bases not matched to a gene. The germline V gene encodes CDR1 SQVTM and CDR2 ANQGSEA. CDR3 length equals 14 residues. The CDR3 DNA is TGCAGCGTCGGGACAGGCCGTATGAGGACTGAAGCTTTCTTT. It encodes CSVGTGRMRTEAFF.

The chain carries TRBV10-3 and TRBJ2-3, with 7 bases aligning to TRBD2. The CDR3 extends over 17 amino acids. After removal of 3 bases from V and 0 bases from J, the junction contained 9 bases not matched to a gene. Germline V gives CDR1 ENHRY, CDR2 SYGVKD. This CDR3 is CAISELLGGSSTDTQYF. The DNA of the CDR3 is TGTGCCATCAGTGAACTCCTCGGGGGGTCTAGCACAGATACGCAGTATTTT.

V is TRBV2 and J is TRBJ1-5; 8 bases line up with TRBD1. The germline V gene has CDR1 SNHLY and CDR2 FYNNEI. J gave up 6 bases and V 8 bases, and 6 bases lay outside the gene matches. This CDR3 is built from 13 residues. The CDR3 DNA reads TGTGCCAGCCAGGGGGCGGGGGCTCAGCCCCAGCATTTT. This sequence encodes CASQGAGAQPQHF.

The V gene is TRBV11-2, the J gene TRBJ2-7, with 7 bases lining up with TRBD2. The ends lost 5 bases at V and 2 bases at J; junction bases unmatched: 12. CDR3 length: 16 amino acids. The germline gives CDR1 SGHAT, CDR2 FQNNGV. The DNA of the CDR3 is TGTGCCAGCAGCCTTCAAGGCGGGGGTGCGCCCTACGAGCAGTACTTC. This encodes CASSLQGGGAPYEQYF.

This clone has a handful of counts. The CDR3 is CASSYSGVGYTF. CDR3 DNA: TGTGCCAGCAGTTACTCCGGGGTCGGCTACACCTTC. The V and J genes are TRBV6-5 and TRBJ1-2; D is unresolved. V was pared by 0 bases and J by 8 bases, with 7 bases between. Germline CDR1 MNHEY, CDR2 SVGAGI. The CDR3 loop spans 12 amino acids.

The chain uses TRBV2 and TRBJ1-1, with TRBD1 matching 8 bases. After removal of 10 bases from V and 0 bases from J, the junction contained 7 bases not matched to a gene. Germline V gives CDR1 SNHLY, CDR2 FYNNEI. This CDR3 is 14 amino acids long. The CDR3 DNA follows: TGTGCCACTCTTCTGGACAGGGTGAACACTGAAGCTTTCTTT. Translated: CATLLDRVNTEAFF.

This clone has just one count. V is TRBV19 and J is TRBJ2-1, with TRBD2 matching over 8 bases. The CDR3 extends over 16 amino acids. The germline V gene encodes CDR1 LNHDA and CDR2 SQIVND (reference sequence). The ends lost 0 bases at V and 9 bases at J; junction bases unmatched: 10. DNA of the CDR3: TGTGCCAGTAGTATAGAGAAAGTAGCGGGGAGGGGTGAGCAGTTCTTC. Amino acid sequence: CASSIEKVAGRGEQFF.

The rearrangement links TRBV19 to TRBJ1-4; TRBD1 matches 12 bases. This CDR3 has 17 residues. CDR1 LNHDA and CDR2 SQIVND come from the germline V gene (reference sequence). With 6 bases clipped from V and 10 bases from J, the junction kept 15 bases outside the gene matches. The CDR3 region has the DNA TGTGCCAGTAGCCTGTTTTCCGGGACAGGGGGCATGCGAAAACTGTTTTTT. Translation: CASSLFSGTGGMRKLFF.

The gene calls are TRBV28 and TRBJ2-7; maybe TRBD2 (6 bases). This CDR3 is 16 amino acids long. V dropped 4 bases and J dropped 0 bases, with 16 bases sitting between them. Germline CDR1 MDHEN, CDR2 SYDVKM. CDR3 sequence reads: CASSYGRWGLSYEQYF. DNA for the CDR3: TGTGCCAGCAGTTATGGGAGGTGGGGACTCTCCTACGAGCAGTACTTC.

This clone has more than one count but fewer than ten. This rearrangement joins TRBV6-4 to TRBJ2-1; D unclear. With 6 bases removed from V and 0 bases from J, the gap between germline ends came to 6 bases. Germline V gene sequence: CDR1 MRHNA, CDR2 SNTAGT. The CDR3 totals 13 residues. The CDR3 region has the DNA TGTGCCAGCAGCAACAGCTCCTACAATGAGCAGTTCTTC. The encoded protein is CASSNSSYNEQFF.